Below are 8 T cell receptor beta chains sequenced from a single sample in a study of siplizumab effects on memory and regulatory T cells. Profiling relied on immunoSEQ multiplex PCR, and the TCRdb table lists in-frame clones only, not all of them. Of roughly 100,000 clones listed, roughly 93% are singletons. Sequenced material: CD8+ T cells sorted from blood. These receptor sequences come from a human donor in good health.

The chain carries TRBV5-4 and TRBJ2-1; D is undetermined. V was trimmed by 2 bases and J by 1 base, leaving 4 bases between them. This CDR3 has 13 residues. Germline V gene data show CDR1 as SGHNT and CDR2 as YYREEE (reference sequence). The CDR3 spells CASSFRSYNEQFF. In DNA form, the CDR3 reads TGTGCCAGCAGCTTTCGTTCCTACAATGAGCAGTTCTTC.

Here the CDR3 DNA reads TGTGCCAGCAGCTTAGGGGTTGCGCCAACCTACGAGCAGTACTTC. Protein sequence: CASSLGVAPTYEQYF. This chain uses TRBV11-2 with TRBJ2-7; no firm D call. CDR1 and CDR2 (germline): SGHAT, FQNNGV. The CDR3 has 15 residues. V dropped 1 base and J dropped 2 bases, with 12 bases sitting between them.

The rearrangement uses TRBV21-1 and TRBJ1-4. TRBV21-1 is assigned pseudogene status. CDR3 length: 12 amino acids. The CDR3 nucleotides are TGTGCCAGCAGCAAATGCGATGAAAAACTGTTTTTT. Protein product: CASSKCDEKLFF.

The rearrangement joins TRBV6-5 to TRBJ1-2; a possible D gene is TRBD1 (6 bases). V lost 7 bases, J lost 6 bases, and 9 bases lay in between. This CDR3 has 11 residues. Germline CDR1 reads MNHEY; CDR2 reads SVGAGI. Here the CDR3 reads CASNDRNGYTF. The CDR3 nucleotides are TGTGCCAGCAACGACAGGAATGGCTACACCTTC.

The chain joins TRBV7-9 to TRBJ1-2, with D tentatively TRBD1 (5 bases). Germline lookup yields CDR1 SEHNR and CDR2 FQNEAQ (reference sequence). This CDR3 has 16 amino acids. V was clipped by 3 bases and J by 4 bases, with 18 bases between them. The CDR3 coding sequence is TGTGCCAGCAGCTTCTCGGGGGAAGATATCCGCTATGGCTACACCTTC. Amino acid sequence: CASSFSGEDIRYGYTF. Variable domain in full (rest from reference TRBV7-9 and TRBJ1-2): DTGVSQNPRHKITKRGQNVTFRCDPISEHNRLYWYRQTLGQGPEFLTYFQNEAQLEKSRLLSDRFSAERPKGSFSTLEIQRTEQGDSAMYLCASSFSGEDIRYGYTFGSGTRLTVV.

V is TRBV4-1 and J is TRBJ1-6; TRBD1 is a possible D gene (6 bases). From germline, CDR1 is MGHRA and CDR2 YSYEKL. Trimming left V 1 base short and J 9 bases short, with 16 bases between. The CDR3 contains 16 residues. In nucleotides, the CDR3 is TGCGCCAGCAGCCAAGGTCCCCCGGGCAGGGGTTCACCCCTCCACTTT. The encoded protein is CASSQGPPGRGSPLHF.

The table lists this clone with a few counts. The rearrangement links TRBV2 to TRBJ1-5; tentative D call: TRBD1 (5 bases). CDR3 length equals 17 residues. Trimming took off 7 bases at V and 1 base at J, with 20 bases between the two ends. Germline CDR1 reads SNHLY; CDR2 reads FYNNEI. CDR3 loop: CASTRTMGLRSNQPQHF. The CDR3 region has the DNA TGTGCCAGCACCCGGACCATGGGGCTGCGGAGCAATCAGCCCCAGCATTTT.

The rearrangement uses TRBV7-9 and TRBJ2-7, with 8 bases fitting TRBD2. The CDR3 contains 12 residues. Trimming at V came to 4 bases and at J to 7 bases, leaving 3 bases not matched to a gene. CDR1 and CDR2 (germline): SEHNR, FQNEAQ (reference sequence). The CDR3 coding sequence is TGTGCCAGCAGCTCCGGGGGGGAAGAGCAGTACTTC. It codes for CASSSGGEEQYF.